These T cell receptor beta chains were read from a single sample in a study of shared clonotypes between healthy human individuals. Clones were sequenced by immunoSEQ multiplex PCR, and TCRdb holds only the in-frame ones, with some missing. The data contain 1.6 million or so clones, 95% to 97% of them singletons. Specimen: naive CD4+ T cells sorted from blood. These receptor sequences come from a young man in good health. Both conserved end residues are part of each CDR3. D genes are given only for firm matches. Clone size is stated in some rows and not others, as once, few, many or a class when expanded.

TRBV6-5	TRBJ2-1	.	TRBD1	CASSPDRGVYNEQFF	TGTGCCAGCAGTCCCGACAGGGGTGTCTACAATGAGCAGTTCTTC
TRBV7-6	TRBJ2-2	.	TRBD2	CASSLATSGRTFANTGELFF	TGTGCCAGCAGCTTAGCAACTAGCGGTAGAACTTTCGCGAACACCGGGGAGCTGTTTTTT
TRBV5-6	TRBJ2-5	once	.	CASSTPPRETQYF	TGTGCCAGCAGCACCCCCCCCCGGGAGACCCAGTACTTC
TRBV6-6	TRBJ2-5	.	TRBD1	CASSYWGQGFQETQYF	TGTGCCAGCAGTTACTGGGGACAGGGGTTCCAAGAGACCCAGTACTTC
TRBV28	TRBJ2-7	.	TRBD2	CASSLGLAPSSGYEQYF	TGTGCCAGCAGTTTGGGACTAGCTCCTAGCTCGGGCTACGAGCAGTACTTC
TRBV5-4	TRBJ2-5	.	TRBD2	CASSSREGQGGETQYF	TGTGCCAGCAGCTCGCGGGAGGGCCAGGGGGGAGAGACCCAGTACTTC
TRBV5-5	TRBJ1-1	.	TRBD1	CASSPQGMNTEAFF	TGTGCCAGCAGCCCACAGGGGATGAACACTGAAGCTTTCTTT
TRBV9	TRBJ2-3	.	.	CASSLLTDTQYF	TGTGCCAGCAGCCTCCTCACAGATACGCAGTATTTT
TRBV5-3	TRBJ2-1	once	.	CARSLRGNEQFF	TGTGCCAGAAGCTTGAGGGGAAATGAGCAGTTCTTC
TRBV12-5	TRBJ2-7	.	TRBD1	CASGLPPGQITFGSSYEQYF	TGTGCTAGTGGTTTGCCGCCGGGACAGATAACGTTCGGAAGCTCCTACGAGCAGTACTTC
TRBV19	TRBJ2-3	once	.	CASSIAGANGDTQYF	TGTGCCAGTAGTATAGCGGGGGCAAACGGAGATACGCAGTATTTT
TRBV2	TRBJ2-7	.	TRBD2	CASTGDILAGGSGEQYF	TGTGCCAGCACCGGTGACATACTAGCGGGAGGAAGTGGCGAGCAGTACTTC
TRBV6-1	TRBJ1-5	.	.	CASRPVGGQPQHF	TGTGCCAGCAGGCCGGTAGGAGGGCAGCCCCAGCATTTT
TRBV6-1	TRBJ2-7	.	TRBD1	CASSDRGLSHEQYF	TGTGCCAGCAGTGACAGGGGGCTCTCTCACGAGCAGTACTTC
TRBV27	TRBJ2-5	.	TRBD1	CASSPYRGLGTAQETQYF	TGTGCCAGCAGTCCATATCGGGGATTAGGGACAGCACAAGAGACCCAGTACTTC
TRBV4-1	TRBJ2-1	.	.	CASSQDGAELWNEQFF	TGCGCCAGCAGCCAAGATGGCGCGGAATTGTGGAATGAGCAGTTCTTC
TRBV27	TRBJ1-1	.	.	CAAGRRVTTEAFF	TGTGCAGCGGGACGGCGGGTTACTACTGAAGCTTTCTTT
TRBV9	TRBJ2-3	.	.	CASSVGVGSTDTQYF	TGTGCCAGCAGCGTAGGAGTGGGGTCCACAGATACGCAGTATTTT
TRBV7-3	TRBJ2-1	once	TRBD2	CASSPESGSYNEQFF	TGTGCCAGCAGCCCCGAAAGCGGGAGCTACAATGAGCAGTTCTTC
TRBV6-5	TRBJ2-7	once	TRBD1	CASSRTGEAPYEQYF	TGTGCCAGCAGTCGGACAGGGGAGGCACCCTACGAGCAGTACTTC